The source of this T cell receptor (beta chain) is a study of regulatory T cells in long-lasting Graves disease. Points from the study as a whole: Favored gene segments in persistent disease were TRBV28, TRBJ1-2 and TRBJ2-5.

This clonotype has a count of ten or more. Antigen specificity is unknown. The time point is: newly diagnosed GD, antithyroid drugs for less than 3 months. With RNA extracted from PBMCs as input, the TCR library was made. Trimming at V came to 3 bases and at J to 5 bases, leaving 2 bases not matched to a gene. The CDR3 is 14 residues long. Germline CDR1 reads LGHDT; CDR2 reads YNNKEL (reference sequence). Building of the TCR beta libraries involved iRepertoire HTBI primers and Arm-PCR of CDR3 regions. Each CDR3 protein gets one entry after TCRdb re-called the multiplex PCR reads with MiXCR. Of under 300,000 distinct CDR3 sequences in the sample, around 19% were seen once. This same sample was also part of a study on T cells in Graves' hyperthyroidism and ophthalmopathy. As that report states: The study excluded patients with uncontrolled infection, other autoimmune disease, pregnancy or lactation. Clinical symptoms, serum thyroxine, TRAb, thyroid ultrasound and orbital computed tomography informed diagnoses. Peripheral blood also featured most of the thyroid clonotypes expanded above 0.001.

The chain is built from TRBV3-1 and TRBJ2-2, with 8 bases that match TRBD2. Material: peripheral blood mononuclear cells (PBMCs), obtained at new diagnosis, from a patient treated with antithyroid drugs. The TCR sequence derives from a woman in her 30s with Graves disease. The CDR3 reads CASSHAGGTGELFF. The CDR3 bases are TGTGCCAGCAGCCACGCGGGGGGTACCGGGGAGCTGTTTTTT.